The rows below give T cell receptor beta chains drawn from one sample of a study of technical replicates of blood from four donors. Clones were read by immunoSEQ multiplex PCR, and TCRdb kept only the in-frame ones, dropping some. Among about 14,000 clones, roughly 80% were seen once, and the ten largest hold about 12%. The sequenced sample was PBMCs. The receptors here all came from a human donor in good health. Both conserved end residues are part of each CDR3. A D gene is named only where the DNA matches it firmly. Not every row has a clone size; where given, it reads once, few, many or a size class.

J	V	size	D	DNA	CDR3
TRBJ2-3	TRBV27	.	TRBD2	TGTGCCAGCAGCGAACGACTAGCGACAGATACGCAGTATTTT	CASSERLATDTQYF
TRBJ2-7	TRBV28	.	.	TGTGCCAGCAGTGTAGAGGCGGGAACCTACGAGCAGTACTTC	CASSVEAGTYEQYF
TRBJ2-1	TRBV28	.	TRBD1	TGTGCCAGCAGCCCGGGACAGGGTGATGAGCAGTTCTTC	CASSPGQGDEQFF
TRBJ1-1	TRBV28	.	.	TGTGCCAGCAGCCCCGGGGTGGACACTGAAGCTTTCTTT	CASSPGVDTEAFF
TRBJ2-1	TRBV10-1	.	TRBD2	TGCGCCAGCAGTGACTTGAGCGGGAGTAATGAGCAGTTCTTC	CASSDLSGSNEQFF
TRBJ2-1	TRBV6-1	.	.	TGTGCCAGCAGTGAAGGGCCCTACAATGAGCAGTTCTTC	CASSEGPYNEQFF
TRBJ2-2	TRBV6-1	.	TRBD2	TGTGCCAGCAGTGAAGCTAGCGGGAGCACCGGGGAGCTGTTTTTT	CASSEASGSTGELFF
TRBJ2-1	TRBV13	.	TRBD2	TGTGCCAGCAGCTTTAGCGGGAGGGCCCAGTTCTTC	CASSFSGRAQFF
TRBJ2-7	TRBV2	.	.	TGTGCCAGCAGTCCGTCAGATACCGAACAGTACTTC	CASSPSDTEQYF
TRBJ1-1	TRBV18	once	.	TGTGCCAGCTCACCCGGACAGAACACTGAAGCTTTCTTT	CASSPGQNTEAFF
TRBJ2-2	TRBV9	.	TRBD2	TGTGCCAGCAGCGCAGGACTAGCGGGCGAAGGTGTCGGGGAGCTGTTTTTT	CASSAGLAGEGVGELFF
TRBJ2-5	TRBV27	.	TRBD1	TGTGCCAGCAGTTTCGGGGACAGACAAGAGACCCAGTACTTC	CASSFGDRQETQYF
TRBJ2-6	TRBV5-1	.	TRBD1	TGCGCCAGCAGCTCCGGACCGGGACAGCGATTCTCTGGGGCCAACGTCCTGACTTTC	CASSSGPGQRFSGANVLTF
TRBJ2-5	TRBV19	.	TRBD1	TGTGCCAGTAGGCGGGACAGGGGAAGGTTGGAGACCCAGTACTTC	CASRRDRGRLETQYF